The 2 T cell receptor beta chains below were found in one sample sequenced in a study of cytomegalovirus exposure and HLA in healthy donors. With 60 Vbeta and 13 Jbeta primers, the PCR was carried out. Profiled with immunoSEQ multiplex PCR; TCRdb holds only in-frame clones, not every one. Seen here are roughly 100,000 clones, about 81% observed once, and the top ten hold less than 11%. The sample taken for sequencing was PBMCs. These receptors were obtained from a man aged 45-65 years in good health and CMV-seronegative.

This clone was seen once. The chain recombines TRBV11-2 with TRBJ2-1, with 13 nucleotides matching TRBD2. V trimming: 3 bases; J trimming: 4 bases; junction bases outside the gene matches: 3. Germline V gene lookup returns CDR1 SGHAT and CDR2 FQNNGV. This CDR3 has 16 amino acids. CDR3 amino acids: CASSLGLAGPYNEQFF. CDR3 nucleotides: TGTGCCAGCAGCTTGGGACTAGCGGGACCTTACAATGAGCAGTTCTTC.

As DNA, the CDR3 is TGTGCCAGCAGCTTGGGTGGACTAGCCCGGACCGGGGAGCTGTTTTTT. Translated: CASSLGGLARTGELFF. The chain is built from TRBV5-4 and TRBJ2-2; 8 bases map to TRBD2. The germline gives CDR1 SGHNT, CDR2 YYREEE (reference sequence). V was clipped by 0 bases and J by 5 bases; unmatched bases: 6. This CDR3 is 16 amino acids long.